The present TCR beta chain was sequenced within a study of PD-1 blockade in classical Hodgkin lymphoma. The study's findings and limits: TCR diversity at baseline was reported to be reduced in newly diagnosed patients relative to healthy donors.

Documented time point: newly diagnosed, previously untreated cHL patient sample. Trimming stripped 2 bases from V and 8 bases from J, with 15 bases between. This CDR3 region has 15 residues. Per germline, CDR1 SNHLY and CDR2 FYNNEI. Method: immunoSEQ multiplex PCR; TCRdb's copy keeps in-frame clones and lacks some. The table has 30,000 or so clones, approximately 93% seen once. As regards this clone: Its cognate antigen is unknown.

The V call is TRBV2, the J call TRBJ1-4; possible D gene TRBD1, 5 bases. This TCR came from a human donor with classical Hodgkin lymphoma. The sample taken for sequencing was peripheral blood mononuclear cells (PBMCs). DNA for the CDR3: TGTGCCAGCAGTGAAAGACAGATCACAGGAGAAAAACTGTTTTTT. As protein: CASSERQITGEKLFF.